This T cell receptor beta chain was profiled in a study of blood T cell repertoires in COVID-19. On the study more broadly: The United States, Italy and Spain provided the acute and convalescent COVID-19 samples. The cDNA or gDNA used as material had been derived from T cells, B-cell-depleted T cells, or PBMCs.

This clone was picked up a small number of times. In the original processing: It was from reference gene primer amplification that nucleated cell counts were estimated. Produced via immunoSEQ multiplex PCR; TCRdb's table is partial and in-frame only. That table supplies the V and J calls and clone size; D and trimming were determined from the DNA. Of around 190,000 clones listed, roughly 76% are singletons. The J segment lost 6 bases and the V segment lost 4 bases, leaving 7 bases of the junction unmatched. This CDR3 region has 14 residues. Germline V gene data show CDR1 as SGHKS and CDR2 as YYEKEE (reference sequence).

The chain uses TRBV5-5 and TRBJ2-3, with 8 bases aligning to TRBD2. The receptor was isolated from a woman in her 50s with active or convalescent COVID-19. Material for sequencing was peripheral blood. CDR3 in amino acids: CASSGSGGSDTQYF. The CDR3 bases are TGTGCCAGCAGCGGATCGGGGGGGAGCGATACGCAGTATTTT.